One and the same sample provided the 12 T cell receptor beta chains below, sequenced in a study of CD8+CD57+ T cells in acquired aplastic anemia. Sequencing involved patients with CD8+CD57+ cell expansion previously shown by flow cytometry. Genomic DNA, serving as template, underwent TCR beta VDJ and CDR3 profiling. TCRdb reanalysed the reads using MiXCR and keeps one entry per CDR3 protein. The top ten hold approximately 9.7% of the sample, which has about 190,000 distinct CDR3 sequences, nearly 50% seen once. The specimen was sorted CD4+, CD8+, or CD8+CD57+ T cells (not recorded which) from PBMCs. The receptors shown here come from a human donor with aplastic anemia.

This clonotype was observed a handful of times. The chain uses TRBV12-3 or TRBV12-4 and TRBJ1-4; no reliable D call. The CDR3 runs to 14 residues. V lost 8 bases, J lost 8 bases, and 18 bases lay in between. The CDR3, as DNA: TGTGCCAGCCGACGGCTGGGGTTGGGGGAAAAACTGTTTTTT. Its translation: CASRRLGLGEKLFF.

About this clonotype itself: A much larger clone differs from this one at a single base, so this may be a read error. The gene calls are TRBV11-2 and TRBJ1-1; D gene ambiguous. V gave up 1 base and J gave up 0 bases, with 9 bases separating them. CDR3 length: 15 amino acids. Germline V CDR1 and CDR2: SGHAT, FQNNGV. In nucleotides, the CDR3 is TGTGCCAGCAGCTTAGTACCCCCATTGAACACTGAAGCTTTCTTT. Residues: CASSLVPPLNTEAFF. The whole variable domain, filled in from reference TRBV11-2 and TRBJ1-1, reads EAGVAQSPRYKIIEKRQSVAFWCNPISGHATLYWYQQILGQGPKLLIQFQNNGVVDDSQLPKDRFSAERLKGVDSTLKIQPAKLEDSAVYLCASSLVPPLNTEAFFGQGTRLTVV.

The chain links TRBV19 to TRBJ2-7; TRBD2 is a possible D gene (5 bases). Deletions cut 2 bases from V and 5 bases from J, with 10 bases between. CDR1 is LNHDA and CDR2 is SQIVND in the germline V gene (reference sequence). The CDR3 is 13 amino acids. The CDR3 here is CASSIRGLHEQYF. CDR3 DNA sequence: TGTGCCAGTAGTATACGGGGTCTCCACGAGCAGTACTTC. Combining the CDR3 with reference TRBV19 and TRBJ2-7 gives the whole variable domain DGGITQSPKYLFRKEGQNVTLSCEQNLNHDAMYWYRQDPGQGLRLIYYSQIVNDFQKGDIAEGYSVSREKKESFPLTVTSAQKNPTAFYLCASSIRGLHEQYFGPGTRLTVT.

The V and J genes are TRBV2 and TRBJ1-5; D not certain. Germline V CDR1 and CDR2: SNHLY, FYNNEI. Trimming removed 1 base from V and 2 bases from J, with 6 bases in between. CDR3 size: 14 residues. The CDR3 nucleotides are TGTGCCAGCAGTGAAGGGGGAGGCAATCAGCCCCAGCATTTT. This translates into CASSEGGGNQPQHF.

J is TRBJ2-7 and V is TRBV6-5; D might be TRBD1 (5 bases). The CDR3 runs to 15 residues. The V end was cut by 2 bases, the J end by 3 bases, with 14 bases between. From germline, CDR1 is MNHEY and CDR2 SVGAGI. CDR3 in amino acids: CASSYLTVGVYEQYF. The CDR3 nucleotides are TGTGCCAGCAGTTACCTGACAGTGGGCGTCTACGAGCAGTACTTC.

The CDR3 bases are TGCAGCGTTGCCCAACATCGGACAGGGGTAACCTACGAGCAGTACTTC. Translated, it gives CSVAQHRTGVTYEQYF. The rearrangement joins TRBV29-1 to TRBJ2-7; 9 bases agree with TRBD1. The CDR3 spans 16 residues. Germline CDR1 SQVTM, CDR2 ANQGSEA. The J segment lost 2 bases and the V segment lost 4 bases, leaving 12 bases of the junction unmatched.

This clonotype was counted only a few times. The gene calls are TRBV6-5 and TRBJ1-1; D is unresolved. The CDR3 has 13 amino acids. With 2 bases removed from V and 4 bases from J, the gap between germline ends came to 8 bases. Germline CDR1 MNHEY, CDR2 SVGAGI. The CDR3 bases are TGTGCCAGCAGTTACGGTGGAGGCACTGAAGCTTTCTTT. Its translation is CASSYGGGTEAFF.

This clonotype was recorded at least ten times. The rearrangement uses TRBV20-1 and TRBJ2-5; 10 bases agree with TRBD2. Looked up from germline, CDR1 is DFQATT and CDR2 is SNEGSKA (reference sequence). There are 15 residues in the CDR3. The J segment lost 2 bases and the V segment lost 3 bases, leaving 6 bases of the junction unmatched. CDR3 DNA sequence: TGCAGTGCTAGCCGGACTAGCGGACTTCAAGAGACCCAGTACTTC. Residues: CSASRTSGLQETQYF.

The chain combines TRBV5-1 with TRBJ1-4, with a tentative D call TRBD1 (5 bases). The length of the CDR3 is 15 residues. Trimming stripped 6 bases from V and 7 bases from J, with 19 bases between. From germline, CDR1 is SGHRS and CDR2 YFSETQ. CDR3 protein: CASNPGSRVGEKLFF. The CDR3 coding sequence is TGCGCCAGCAACCCCGGCAGCAGGGTTGGTGAAAAACTGTTTTTT. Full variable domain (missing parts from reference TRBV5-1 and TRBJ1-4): KAGVTQTPRYLIKTRGQQVTLSCSPISGHRSVSWYQQTPGQGLQFLFEYFSETQRNKGNFPGRFSGRQFSNSRSEMNVSTLELGDSALYLCASNPGSRVGEKLFFGSGTQLSVL.

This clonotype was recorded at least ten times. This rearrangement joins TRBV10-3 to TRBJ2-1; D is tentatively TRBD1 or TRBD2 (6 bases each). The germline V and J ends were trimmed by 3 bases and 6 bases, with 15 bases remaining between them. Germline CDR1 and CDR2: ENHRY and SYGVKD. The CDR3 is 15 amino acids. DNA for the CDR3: TGTGCCATCAGTGAAGTGACTAAGGGGGGCAATGAGCAGTTCTTC. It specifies CAISEVTKGGNEQFF.

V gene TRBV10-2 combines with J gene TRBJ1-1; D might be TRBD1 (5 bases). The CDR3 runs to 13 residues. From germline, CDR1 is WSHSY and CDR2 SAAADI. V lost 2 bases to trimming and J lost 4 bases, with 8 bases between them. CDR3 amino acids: CASSEPGGTEAFF. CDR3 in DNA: TGCGCCAGCAGTGAGCCGGGGGGCACTGAAGCTTTCTTT.

Here the CDR3 reads CASSGGQGANEQYF. The CDR3 DNA follows: TGTGCCAGCAGTGGGGGACAGGGGGCCAACGAGCAGTACTTC. This chain uses TRBV25-1 with TRBJ2-7; TRBD1 agrees at 12 bases. This CDR3 contains 14 residues. V lost 4 bases, J lost 5 bases, and 3 bases stayed unmatched. Germline V gene lookup returns CDR1 MGHDK and CDR2 SYGVNS.